The T cell receptor beta chain under discussion was sequenced for a study of OX40 agonist ivuxolimab in advanced cancers. Study at large: An agonistic human IgG2 monoclonal antibody against OX40 (CD134) was given. Prior anti-PD-1, anti-PD-L1 or anti-CTLA-4 therapy was allowed; around 43% had some. Findings and limits, study-wide: Compared with CD4+, CD8+ T cells on average had more expanded clones. Both CD4+ and CD8+ T cell populations in blood had undergone clonal expansion by week 6 at 0.1 to 3.0 mg/kg.

Points on this clone: What it binds is not known.

CDR3 length: 19 amino acids. TCRdb's table, derived via immunoSEQ multiplex PCR, lists solely in-frame clones and lacks some. Of approximately 99,000 clones listed, under 95% are singletons. The rearrangement joins TRBV12-2 to TRBJ1-1. TRBV12-2 is flagged as a pseudogene. The source material was CD4+ or CD8+ T cells sorted from blood, sampled in a trial of the OX40 agonist ivuxolimab. The TCR originated in an adult with an advanced solid tumor such as melanoma, head and neck, liver or kidney cancer. In nucleotides, the CDR3 is TGTGCAAGTCGCTTAAGTGAGTGGGTGGGTAGGGTCCGTAACACTGAAGCTTTCTTT. It translates to CASRLSEWVGRVRNTEAFF.